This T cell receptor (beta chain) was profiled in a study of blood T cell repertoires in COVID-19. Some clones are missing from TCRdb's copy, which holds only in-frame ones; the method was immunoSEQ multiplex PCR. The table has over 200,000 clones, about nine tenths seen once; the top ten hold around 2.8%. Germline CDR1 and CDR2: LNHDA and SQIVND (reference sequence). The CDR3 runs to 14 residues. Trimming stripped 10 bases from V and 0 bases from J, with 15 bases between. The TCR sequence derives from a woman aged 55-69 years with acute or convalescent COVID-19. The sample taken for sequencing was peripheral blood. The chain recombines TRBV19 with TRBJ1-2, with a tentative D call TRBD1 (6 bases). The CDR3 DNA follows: TGTGCCACCCGGACGACAGGCCCTAACTATGGCTACACCTTC. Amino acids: CATRTTGPNYGYTF. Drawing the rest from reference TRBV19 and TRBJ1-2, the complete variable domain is DGGITQSPKYLFRKEGQNVTLSCEQNLNHDAMYWYRQDPGQGLRLIYYSQIVNDFQKGDIAEGYSVSREKKESFPLTVTSAQKNPTAFYLCATRTTGPNYGYTFGSGTRLTVV.